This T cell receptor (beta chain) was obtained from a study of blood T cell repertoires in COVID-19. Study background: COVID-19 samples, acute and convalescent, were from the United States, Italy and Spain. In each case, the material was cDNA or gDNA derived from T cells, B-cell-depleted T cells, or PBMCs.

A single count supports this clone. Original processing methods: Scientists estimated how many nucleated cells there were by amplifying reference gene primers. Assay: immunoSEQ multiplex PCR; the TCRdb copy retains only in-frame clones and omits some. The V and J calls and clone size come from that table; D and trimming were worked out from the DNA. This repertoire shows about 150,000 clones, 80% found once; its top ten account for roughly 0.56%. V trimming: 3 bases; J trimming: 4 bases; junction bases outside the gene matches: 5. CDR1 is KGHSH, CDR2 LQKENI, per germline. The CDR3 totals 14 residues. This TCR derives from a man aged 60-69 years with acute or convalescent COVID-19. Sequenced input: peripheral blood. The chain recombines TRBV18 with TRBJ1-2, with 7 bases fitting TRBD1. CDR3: CASSPSRTGYGYTF. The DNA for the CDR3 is TGTGCCAGCTCACCCTCGCGGACAGGCTATGGCTACACCTTC.